This TCR beta chain was identified during a study of CD8 T cells in ankylosing spondylitis. As concerns this clonotype: Its antigen remains unknown.

TCRdb re-called the 5' RACE reads through MiXCR, storing one row per CDR3 protein. The profile covers a few hundred thousand distinct CDR3 sequences, with 20% to 25% appearing a single time and about a sixth taken by the ten largest. Overall study findings and caveats: A TCR beta motif of roughly 8 highly homologous variants seemed to mark ankylosing spondylitis blood.

V lost 3 bases and J 1 base, leaving 10 bases between the germline ends. The CDR3 runs to 14 residues. The germline V gene encodes CDR1 SGHRS and CDR2 YFSETQ. J is TRBJ2-5 and V is TRBV5-1; perhaps D is TRBD1 or TRBD2 (5 bases each). Sequencing input: blood, either unsorted or a sorted T cell fraction (not recorded which). This receptor was taken from a male donor with ankylosing spondylitis. In DNA, the CDR3 is TGCGCCAGCAGCTGGGGACCAGCCCAAGAGACCCAGTACTTC. As protein: CASSWGPAQETQYF.